These T cell receptor beta chains were read from a single sample in a study of regulatory T cells in long-lasting Graves disease. In TCRdb, the multiplex PCR reads were re-called with MiXCR into one record per CDR3 protein. The sample consists of 450,000 to 600,000 distinct CDR3 sequences, approximately 13% of them appearing once. Another study also made use of these data, one on T cells in Graves' hyperthyroidism and ophthalmopathy.

The sample consisted of peripheral blood mononuclear cells (PBMCs), taken at new diagnosis, from a patient treated with antithyroid drugs. The origin of the receptors is a man aged 30 to 39 with Graves disease. The CDR3 runs from the conserved cysteine through the conserved F or W. D genes are given only for firm matches. The size field is filled for only some rows; it gives once, few, many or a size class.

J,V,D,size,DNA,CDR3
TRBJ1-5,TRBV19,.,many,TGTGCCAGTAGCCCAAAGGGGAGCAATCAGCCCCAGCATTTT,CASSPKGSNQPQHF
TRBJ2-1,TRBV5-1,TRBD2,many,TGCGCCAGCAGCCCACTAGCGGGAGGGCCGGCGGGGAATGAGCAGTTCTTC,CASSPLAGGPAGNEQFF
TRBJ2-2,TRBV2,.,many,TGTGCCAGCCAAGAGCGAGGCGGAGCCGGGGAGCTGTTTTTT,CASQERGGAGELFF
TRBJ1-1,TRBV29-1,.,many,TGCAGCGTCGACATGAACACTGAAGCTTTCTTT,CSVDMNTEAFF
TRBJ2-3,TRBV10-3,TRBD1,many,TGTGCCACCGGACAGGGTTTGGATGCAGATACGCAGTATTTT,CATGQGLDADTQYF
TRBJ2-2,TRBV11-2,.,many,TGTGCCAGCGGGAAGGAGCTGTTTTTT,CASGKELFF
TRBJ2-4,TRBV2,.,many,TGTGCCAGCAGTGAAGCGCTTCGGGGCATTCAGTACTTC,CASSEALRGIQYF
TRBJ2-7,TRBV6-2/TRBV6-3,TRBD1,.,TGTGCCAGCGGCCCTACAGGGGTCGGGGCCTACGAGCAGTACTTC,CASGPTGVGAYEQYF
TRBJ1-5,TRBV6-1,.,.,TGTGCCAGCAGTGAACGGCTTGGAAAGGCTAGCAATCAGCCCCAGCATTTT,CASSERLGKASNQPQHF
TRBJ1-4,TRBV20-1,TRBD1,many,TGCAGTGTTCAGGACGGGACAGGGGACGAAAAACTGTTTTTT,CSVQDGTGDEKLFF
TRBJ2-3,TRBV12-3/TRBV12-4,.,many,TGTGCCAGCACTCAGGGGTATACGCAGTATTTT,CASTQGYTQYF
TRBJ2-3,TRBV30,.,many,TGTGCCTGGAGTCGACGGTCAGGGAGCACAGATACGCAGTATTTT,CAWSRRSGSTDTQYF
TRBJ2-1,TRBV11-2,.,many,TGTGCCAGCGGCCCCAGGGAGCAGTTCTTC,CASGPREQFF
TRBJ2-6,TRBV2,.,few,TGTGCCAGCAGAATGGGGACTGGGGCCAACGTCCTGACTTTC,CASRMGTGANVLTF
TRBJ2-3,TRBV7-2,TRBD2,many,TGTGCCAGCAGCTTATCGGTAGCGGGAGGACGGGATACGCAGTATTTT,CASSLSVAGGRDTQYF
TRBJ2-5,TRBV10-2,TRBD1,many,TGCGCCAGCAGAAACCGGGACAGGGTGGGAGAGACCCAGTACTTC,CASRNRDRVGETQYF
TRBJ1-1,TRBV6-1,.,many,TGTGCCGCGGGCACTGAAGCTTTCTTT,CAAGTEAFF
TRBJ1-3,TRBV12-3/TRBV12-4,.,many,TGTGCCAGCAGTTTTACTGGAAACACCATATATTTT,CASSFTGNTIYF
TRBJ1-5,TRBV24-1,TRBD1,many,TGTGCCACCTCTCCGTCCACAGGGGGCTATATCAATCAGCCCCAGCATTTT,CATSPSTGGYINQPQHF
TRBJ2-1,TRBV19,TRBD2,.,TGTGCCAGCTCTAGCGGGAGACTTGCTGAGCAGTTCTTC,CASSSGRLAEQFF
TRBJ1-2,TRBV7-9,.,.,TGTGCCAGCAGCTTTAGGGGCAGTCCCAACTATGGCTACACCTTC,CASSFRGSPNYGYTF
TRBJ2-7,TRBV4-1,.,.,TGCGCCAGCAGCCAGCCGGGACTTAGCTCCTACGAGCAGTACTTC,CASSQPGLSSYEQYF
TRBJ1-1,TRBV30,TRBD1,.,TGTGCCTGGATGTGGACAGGAGGAAACACTGAAGCTTTCTTT,CAWMWTGGNTEAFF
TRBJ1-1,TRBV12-3/TRBV12-4,TRBD1,many,TGTGCCAGCAGTCCCGTAATGGGGACAGTTCAGAACACTGAAGCTTTCTTT,CASSPVMGTVQNTEAFF
TRBJ2-7,TRBV30,TRBD1,.,TGTGCCTGGAGAGTTCCGGGACAGGGCTACGAGCAGTACTTC,CAWRVPGQGYEQYF
TRBJ2-1,TRBV27,.,many,TGTGCCAGCAGTTTAGCGGTCCTATCCTACAATGAGCAGTTCTTC,CASSLAVLSYNEQFF
TRBJ2-5,TRBV28,.,many,TGTGCCAGCAGTTTTCCCTCCGGGACAGGGAACCTGGGGCGGGAGGGTACTCTCGAGACCCAGTACTTC,CASSFPSGTGNLGREGTLETQYF
TRBJ2-3,TRBV12-3/TRBV12-4,.,many,TGTGCCAGCAGTGCCCGGTCCCCCATCACAGATACGCAGTATTTT,CASSARSPITDTQYF
TRBJ2-5,TRBV29-1,.,many,TGCAGCGTTTTACTACCGAGGGAGACCCAGTACTTC,CSVLLPRETQYF
TRBJ2-1,TRBV20-1,.,many,TGCAGTGCCCGAGCCCCTGAAACTACGCAGTTCTTC,CSARAPETTQFF
TRBJ1-5,TRBV12-3/TRBV12-4,.,many,TGTGCCAGCAGTTTTGACCGTTTGGGGGGACAGCCCCAGCATTTT,CASSFDRLGGQPQHF
TRBJ2-1,TRBV20-1,TRBD2,many,TGCAGTGCCGGGACTAGCGGGAGGGCCGGAGGAGATGAGCAGTTCTTC,CSAGTSGRAGGDEQFF
TRBJ2-1,TRBV28,TRBD2,many,TGTGCCAGCAGTCCTGAGTCCGGGAGGGATTACAATGAGCAGTTCTTC,CASSPESGRDYNEQFF
TRBJ2-2,TRBV2,TRBD1,many,TGTGCCAGCAGGGGACAGGAAGTAAACACCGGGGAGCTGTTTTTT,CASRGQEVNTGELFF
TRBJ2-7,TRBV7-9,TRBD1,many,TGTGCCAGCAGCGAGGGGACAGGGAGGAGCGAGCAGTACTTC,CASSEGTGRSEQYF
TRBJ2-1,TRBV6-1,.,many,TGTGCCAGCAGTCGACTAGGCGTCGCCTACAATGAGCAGTTCTTC,CASSRLGVAYNEQFF
TRBJ2-7,TRBV28,.,many,TGTGCCAGCAGTTTAGGAATCGAGCAGTACTTC,CASSLGIEQYF